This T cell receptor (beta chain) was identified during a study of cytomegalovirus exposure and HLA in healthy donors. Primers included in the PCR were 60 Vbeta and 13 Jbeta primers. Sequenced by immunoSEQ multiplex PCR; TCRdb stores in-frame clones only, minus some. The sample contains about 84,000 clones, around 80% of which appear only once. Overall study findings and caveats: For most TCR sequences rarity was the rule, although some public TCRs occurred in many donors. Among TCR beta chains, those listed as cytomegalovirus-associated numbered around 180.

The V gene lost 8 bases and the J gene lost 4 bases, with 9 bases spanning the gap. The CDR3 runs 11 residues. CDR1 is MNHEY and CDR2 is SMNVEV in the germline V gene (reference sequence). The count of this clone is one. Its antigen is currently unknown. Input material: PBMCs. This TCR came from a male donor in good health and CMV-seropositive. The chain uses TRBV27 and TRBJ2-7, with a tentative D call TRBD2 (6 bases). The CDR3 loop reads CASAGGYEQYF. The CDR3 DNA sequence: TGTGCCAGCGCCGGGGGATACGAGCAGTACTTC.